This T cell receptor beta chain was observed in a study of shared clonotypes between healthy human individuals. Overall study context: The donor pool was made up of two women and three men aged 18 to 49. Each donor contributed plates that comprised three CD4 naive, three CD4 memory, two CD8 naive and one CD8 memory.

General observations from the study: A handful of donors shared around 5% of their naive CD4 clonotypes. Blood alone was sampled, and tissue repertoires likely differ.

As to this clone: Antigen specificity is unknown.

The repertoire was sequenced with immunoSEQ multiplex PCR; TCRdb's copy has only in-frame clones and lacks some. This table has under 1,100,000 clones, about 80% appearing once. Trimming cost V 5 bases and J 5 bases, with 8 bases left between them. From germline, CDR1 is MNHNY and CDR2 SVGAGI (reference sequence). This CDR3 is built from 12 residues. This sequence joins TRBV6-6 and TRBJ2-3; D remains unclear. The sequence was collected from a man between 18 and 35 years old in good health. Some clones in this sample may be carry-over from other donors' samples. The sequencing sample was made of memory CD4+ T cells from PBMCs. Subset of the sample: CD45RA-negative fraction. CDR3 sequence reads: CASSSVGDTQYF. The CDR3 DNA reads as TGTGCCAGCAGTAGTGTGGGAGATACGCAGTATTTT.